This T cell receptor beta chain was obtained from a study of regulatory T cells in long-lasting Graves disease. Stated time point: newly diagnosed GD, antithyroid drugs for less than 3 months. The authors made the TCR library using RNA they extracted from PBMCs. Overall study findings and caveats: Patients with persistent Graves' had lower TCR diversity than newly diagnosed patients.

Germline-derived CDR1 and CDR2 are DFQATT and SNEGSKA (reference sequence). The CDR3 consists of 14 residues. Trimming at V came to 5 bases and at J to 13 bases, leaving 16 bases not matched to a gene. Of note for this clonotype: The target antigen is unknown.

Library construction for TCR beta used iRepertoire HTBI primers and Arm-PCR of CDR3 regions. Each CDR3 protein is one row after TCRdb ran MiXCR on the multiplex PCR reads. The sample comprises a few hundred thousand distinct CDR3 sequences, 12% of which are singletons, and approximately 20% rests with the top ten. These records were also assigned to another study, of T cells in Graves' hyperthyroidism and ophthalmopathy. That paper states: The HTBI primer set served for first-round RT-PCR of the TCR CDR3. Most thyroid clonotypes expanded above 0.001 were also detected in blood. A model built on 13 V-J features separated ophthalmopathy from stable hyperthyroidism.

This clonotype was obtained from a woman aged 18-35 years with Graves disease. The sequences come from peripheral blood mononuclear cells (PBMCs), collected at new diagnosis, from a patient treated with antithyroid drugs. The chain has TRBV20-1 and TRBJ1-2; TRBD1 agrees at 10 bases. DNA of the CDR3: TGCAGTGCTCGGGGGACAGGGGAAGGGATGATGGCCACCTTC. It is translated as CSARGTGEGMMATF.